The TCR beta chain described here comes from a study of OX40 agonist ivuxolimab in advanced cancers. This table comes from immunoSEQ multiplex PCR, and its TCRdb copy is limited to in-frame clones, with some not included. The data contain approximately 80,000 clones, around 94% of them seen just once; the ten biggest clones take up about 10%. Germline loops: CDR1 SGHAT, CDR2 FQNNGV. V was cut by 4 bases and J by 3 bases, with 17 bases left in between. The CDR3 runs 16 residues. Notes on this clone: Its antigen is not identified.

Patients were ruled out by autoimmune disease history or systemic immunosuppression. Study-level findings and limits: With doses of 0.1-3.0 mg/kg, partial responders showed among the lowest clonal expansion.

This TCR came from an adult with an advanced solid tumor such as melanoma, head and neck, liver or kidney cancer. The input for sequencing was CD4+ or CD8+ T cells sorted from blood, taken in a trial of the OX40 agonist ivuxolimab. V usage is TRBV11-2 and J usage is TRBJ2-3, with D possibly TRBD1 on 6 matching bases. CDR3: CASSSAAWTETDTQYF. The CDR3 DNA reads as TGTGCCAGCAGCTCTGCCGCTTGGACAGAGACAGATACGCAGTATTTT.